This is a list of T cell receptor beta chains from one sample in a study of T cells in Graves' hyperthyroidism and ophthalmopathy. TCRdb re-called the multiplex PCR reads through MiXCR, storing one row per CDR3 protein. The repertoire holds 110,000 to 150,000 distinct CDR3 sequences, with approximately 20% as singletons. Material for sequencing was blood. Every receptor here comes from a woman aged 50 to 60 with Graves' hyperthyroidism that later progressed to Graves' ophthalmopathy. Each CDR3 is given with its conserved first and last residue. A D gene is named only where the DNA matches it firmly. The size entry is marked missing in some rows and otherwise reads once, few, many or a size class.

V	D	size	J	CDR3	DNA
TRBV12-3/TRBV12-4	.	many	TRBJ2-3	CASRPLRRTDTQYF	TGTGCCAGCAGACCTCTTCGGCGGACAGATACGCAGTATTTT
TRBV7-8	.	few	TRBJ2-7	CASSLAYEEQYF	TGTGCCAGCAGCTTAGCGTATGAAGAGCAGTACTTC
TRBV11-2	TRBD2	many	TRBJ2-1	CASTRGLAGAGGDNEQFF	TGTGCCAGCACCCGGGGACTAGCGGGAGCGGGGGGGGACAATGAGCAGTTCTTC
TRBV30	.	many	TRBJ1-2	CAWKSWGYGYTF	TGTGCCTGGAAGTCGTGGGGCTATGGCTACACCTTC
TRBV5-1	TRBD2	.	TRBJ2-1	CASSLRRSSGRDEQFF	TGCGCCAGCAGCTTGAGAAGGTCTAGCGGCCGCGATGAGCAGTTCTTC
TRBV5-8	.	many	TRBJ1-2	CASSTLAKGGLRYTF	TGTGCCAGCAGCACCCTGGCGAAGGGAGGCTTAAGATACACCTTC
TRBV5-6	.	few	TRBJ2-7	CARDQGITGRRYF	TGTGCCAGGGACCAGGGGATAACAGGACGACGGTACTTC
TRBV18	TRBD1	many	TRBJ2-7	CASSSEGLSGQDGYEQYF	TGTGCCAGCTCGTCCGAGGGCCTCTCGGGACAGGACGGCTACGAGCAGTACTTC
TRBV6-1	.	many	TRBJ2-7	CASSEGNGYEQYF	TGTGCCAGCAGTGAAGGAAACGGGTACGAGCAGTACTTC
TRBV12-3/TRBV12-4	.	many	TRBJ1-1	CASSRHTGRTQAFF	TGTGCCAGCAGCCGTCATACAGGGAGAACTCAAGCTTTCTTT
TRBV20-1	.	many	TRBJ2-7	CSARHRQGGRGYEQYF	TGCAGTGCTAGGCACCGGCAAGGGGGGAGAGGGTACGAGCAGTACTTC
TRBV19	TRBD1	.	TRBJ2-1	CASMDRVNEQFF	TGTGCCAGTATGGACAGGGTGAATGAGCAGTTCTTC
TRBV6-5	TRBD2	.	TRBJ2-7	CASSYPRGGSGAYEQYF	TGTGCCAGCAGTTACCCTCGGGGCGGGAGCGGGGCCTACGAGCAGTACTTC
TRBV5-5	.	few	TRBJ2-5	CASSWDPGRETQYF	TGTGCCAGCAGCTGGGACCCGGGGAGGGAGACCCAGTACTTC
TRBV27	.	few	TRBJ2-6	CASSPILSARGATGANVLTF	TGTGCCAGCAGTCCCATCTTAAGCGCCCGGGGGGCGACTGGGGCCAACGTCCTGACTTTC
TRBV7-2	TRBD2	.	TRBJ2-1	CASSQNSGRANNEQFF	TGTGCCAGCAGCCAAAATAGCGGGAGGGCGAACAATGAGCAGTTCTTC
TRBV6-1	.	.	TRBJ2-1	CASSGRTSLEQFF	TGTGCCAGCAGTGGCCGAACCTCTCTGGAGCAGTTCTTC
TRBV9	TRBD2	few	TRBJ2-7	CASSPGGGTSYEQYF	TGTGCCAGCAGCCCCGGGGGGGGGACCTCCTACGAGCAGTACTTC
TRBV5-5	TRBD2	many	TRBJ2-7	CASSLGLAGFNEQYF	TGTGCCAGCAGCTTGGGTCTAGCGGGATTCAACGAGCAGTACTTC
TRBV28	.	.	TRBJ1-1	CASRGGGDTEAFF	TGTGCCAGCCGCGGAGGGGGAGACACTGAAGCTTTCTTT
TRBV3-1	TRBD2	few	TRBJ2-3	CASSQREGLRDTQYF	TGTGCCAGCAGCCAGCGGGAGGGCCTGAGAGATACGCAGTATTTT
TRBV7-3	TRBD2	many	TRBJ2-1	CASSPREAGANEQFF	TGTGCCAGCAGCCCAAGGGAGGCGGGAGCCAATGAGCAGTTCTTC
TRBV5-1	.	many	TRBJ1-4	CASSLAVREKLFF	TGCGCCAGCAGCTTGGCCGTGAGGGAAAAACTGTTTTTT
TRBV18	.	.	TRBJ1-3	CASSPPNFRSGNTIYF	TGTGCCAGCTCACCACCGAACTTTCGCTCTGGAAACACCATATATTTT
TRBV6-5	.	few	TRBJ1-2	CASSYSRGGYGYTF	TGTGCCAGCAGTTACTCAAGGGGCGGGTATGGCTACACCTTC
TRBV6-1	TRBD1	many	TRBJ2-2	CASSVGQGAGELFF	TGTGCCAGCAGTGTAGGGCAGGGGGCCGGGGAGCTGTTTTTT
TRBV12-3/TRBV12-4	.	many	TRBJ2-1	CASSPRRDGEQFF	TGTGCCAGCAGTCCCCGGAGGGACGGCGAGCAGTTCTTC
TRBV28	.	.	TRBJ1-1	CASSSGGGGVNTEAFF	TGTGCCAGCAGTTCGGGGGGGGGGGGGGTGAACACTGAAGCTTTCTTT
TRBV5-1	TRBD2	.	TRBJ2-2	CATSTSGRASTGELFF	TGCGCCACCTCGACTAGCGGGAGGGCGAGCACCGGGGAGCTGTTTTTT
TRBV28	.	many	TRBJ2-4	CASRADKNIQYF	TGTGCCAGCAGGGCGGACAAAAACATTCAGTACTTC
TRBV2	.	few	TRBJ2-5	CASMKGGETQYF	TGTGCCAGCATGAAGGGCGGGGAGACCCAGTACTTC
TRBV12-3/TRBV12-4	TRBD1	.	TRBJ2-1	CASSNSPGTGDNEQFF	TGTGCCAGCAGTAACTCTCCCGGGACAGGCGACAATGAGCAGTTCTTC
TRBV10-1	.	few	TRBJ2-2	CASASSGTGELFF	TGCGCCAGCGCCTCTTCCGGCACCGGGGAGCTGTTTTTT
TRBV2	.	many	TRBJ2-3	CASSPDGDTQYF	TGTGCCAGCAGTCCAGACGGGGATACGCAGTATTTT
TRBV20-1	.	many	TRBJ2-6	CSARTTGRGANVLTF	TGCAGTGCCAGAACAACAGGGAGAGGGGCCAACGTCCTGACTTTC
TRBV7-2	.	few	TRBJ1-2	CASSATGYGYTF	TGTGCCAGCAGCGCGACAGGCTATGGCTACACCTTC
TRBV2	TRBD2	few	TRBJ2-1	CASRTGLAGGYEQFF	TGTGCCAGCAGGACGGGACTAGCGGGAGGGTATGAGCAGTTCTTC
TRBV6-1	.	.	TRBJ2-1	CASKLGDASREFF	TGTGCCAGCAAGTTGGGGGATGCCTCGCGGGAGTTCTTC
TRBV6-1	.	many	TRBJ2-5	CASSEQGGATQYF	TGTGCCAGCAGTGAACAGGGGGGGGCGACCCAGTACTTC
TRBV19	.	.	TRBJ2-5	CASSTQQGTTETQYF	TGTGCCAGTAGTACTCAACAGGGCACCACAGAGACCCAGTACTTC
TRBV20-1	.	.	TRBJ2-7	CSAPYKGRGYEQYF	TGCAGTGCCCCGTATAAGGGCCGAGGCTACGAGCAGTACTTC
TRBV27	.	many	TRBJ2-7	CASSLSPGAHEQYF	TGTGCCAGCAGTTTATCTCCAGGGGCCCACGAGCAGTACTTC
TRBV3-1	TRBD2	many	TRBJ2-7	CASSHSLAAYEQYF	TGTGCCAGCAGCCATTCACTAGCGGCCTACGAGCAGTACTTC
TRBV12-3/TRBV12-4	.	few	TRBJ1-2	CASSFGTAGGYTF	TGTGCCAGCAGTTTTGGGACTGCGGGAGGCTACACCTTC
TRBV30	TRBD1	many	TRBJ2-5	CAWRSGQGQETQYF	TGTGCCTGGAGATCCGGACAGGGACAAGAGACCCAGTACTTC
TRBV2	TRBD2	.	TRBJ2-1	CASSESLAGNEQFF	TGTGCCAGCAGTGAAAGCCTAGCGGGCAATGAGCAGTTCTTC
TRBV5-1	TRBD1	few	TRBJ2-7	CASSRDRGDYEQYF	TGCGCCAGCAGCCGGGACAGGGGGGACTACGAGCAGTACTTC
TRBV19	.	few	TRBJ2-3	CASSMATSSGDTQYF	TGTGCCAGTAGTATGGCGACTTCGTCGGGAGATACGCAGTATTTT
TRBV9	.	few	TRBJ2-4	CASSERVGLAKNIQYF	TGTGCCAGCAGCGAAAGAGTTGGGCTAGCCAAAAACATTCAGTACTTC
TRBV11-2	TRBD2	many	TRBJ2-5	CASSPSGKKETQYF	TGTGCCAGCAGCCCAAGCGGGAAGAAAGAGACCCAGTACTTC